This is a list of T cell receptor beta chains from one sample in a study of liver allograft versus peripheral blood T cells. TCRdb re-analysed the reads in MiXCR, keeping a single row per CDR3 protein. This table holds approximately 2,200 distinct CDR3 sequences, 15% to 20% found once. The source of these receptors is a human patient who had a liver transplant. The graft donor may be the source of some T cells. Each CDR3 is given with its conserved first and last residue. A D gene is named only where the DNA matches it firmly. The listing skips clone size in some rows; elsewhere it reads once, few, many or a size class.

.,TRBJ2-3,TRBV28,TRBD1,TGTGCCAGCAGTTCTCCCAGGGGGCTGGGAGATACGCAGTATTTT,CASSSPRGLGDTQYF
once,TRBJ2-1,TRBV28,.,TGTGCCAGCAGTCCTCAGGGTAGGTCCTACAATGAGCAGTTCTTC,CASSPQGRSYNEQFF
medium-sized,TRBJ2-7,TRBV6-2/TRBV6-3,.,TGTGCCAGCAGCTCCGAGGGTTACGAGCAGTACTTC,CASSSEGYEQYF
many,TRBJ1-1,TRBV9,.,TGTGCCAGCAGCAAAGGGACTGGGAGGGGCACTGAAGCTTTCTTT,CASSKGTGRGTEAFF
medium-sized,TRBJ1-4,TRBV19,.,TGTGCCAGTAGTTTCCCGACTCTGGGCGTCGATGAAAAACTGTTTTTT,CASSFPTLGVDEKLFF
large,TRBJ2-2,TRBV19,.,TGTGCCAGTAGTATTGCCTCTACCGGGGAGCTGTTTTTT,CASSIASTGELFF
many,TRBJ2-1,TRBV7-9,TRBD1,TGTGCCAGCAGCTTAGGACAGGGGGCAAGAGAGCAGTTCTTC,CASSLGQGAREQFF
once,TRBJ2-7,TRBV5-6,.,TGTGCCAGCGGCTTGGTGGGGTTCCACGAGCAGTACTTC,CASGLVGFHEQYF
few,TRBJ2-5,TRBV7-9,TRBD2,TGTGCCAGCAGCCTCCCTGTCGGACTAGCGGCCTCCCCGGGAAAGACCCAGTACTTC,CASSLPVGLAASPGKTQYF
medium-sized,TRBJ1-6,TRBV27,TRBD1,TGTGCCAGCAGTTTATCGCCGCTGGGACAGGTCACAAATTCACCCCTCCACTTT,CASSLSPLGQVTNSPLHF
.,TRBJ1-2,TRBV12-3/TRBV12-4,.,TGTGCCAGCAGTCCCGGGACACCTAACTATGGCTACACCTTC,CASSPGTPNYGYTF
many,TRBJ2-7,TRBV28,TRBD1,TGTGCCAGCAGTTTTATTGACCGGGACAGACCCTACGAGCAGTACTTC,CASSFIDRDRPYEQYF
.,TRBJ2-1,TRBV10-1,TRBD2,TGCGCCAGCAGTGAAGGAGCGGGAAACAATGAGCAGTTCTTC,CASSEGAGNNEQFF
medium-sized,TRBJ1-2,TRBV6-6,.,TGTGCCAGCAGTTACTTAGGACACGACTATGGCTACACCTTC,CASSYLGHDYGYTF
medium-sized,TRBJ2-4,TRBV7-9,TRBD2,TGTGCCAGCAGCACCCGGACTAGCGGGAGGGACGCCAAAAACATTCAGTACTTC,CASSTRTSGRDAKNIQYF
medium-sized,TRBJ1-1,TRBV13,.,TGTGCCAGCAGACTCAGGGGCAGTGGCACTGAAGCTTTCTTT,CASRLRGSGTEAFF
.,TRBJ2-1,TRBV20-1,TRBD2,TGCAGTGCTAGAGACCCTGCCGGGACTAGTAATGAGCAGTTCTTC,CSARDPAGTSNEQFF
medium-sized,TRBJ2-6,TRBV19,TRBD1,TGTGCCAGTAGTATAGATTTTGGCGGCCCAGGGGGCGACCATTCTGGGGCCAACGTCCTGACTTTC,CASSIDFGGPGGDHSGANVLTF
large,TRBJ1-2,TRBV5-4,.,TGTGCCAGCAGCAGCTCGGGGGGCATCAGCTATGGCTACACCTTC,CASSSSGGISYGYTF
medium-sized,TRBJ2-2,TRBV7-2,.,TGTGCCAGCAGCTTAGCTCTAACAGCTACTGGCGGGGAGCTGTTTTTT,CASSLALTATGGELFF
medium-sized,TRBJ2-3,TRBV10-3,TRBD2,TGTGCCATCAGGCCAGCCCAGCGGGGGGGCATAAATACGCAGTATTTT,CAIRPAQRGGINTQYF
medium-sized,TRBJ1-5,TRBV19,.,TGTGCCAGTAGAAAGTATAGCCAGCCCCAGCATTTT,CASRKYSQPQHF
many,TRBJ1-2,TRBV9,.,TGTGCCAGCAGCCGTATGTCCCGGGTATCGGACTATGGCTACACCTTC,CASSRMSRVSDYGYTF
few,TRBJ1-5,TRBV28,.,TGTGCCAGCAGTTTCGGACCGAGGATACTGAGCAATCAGCCCCAGCATTTT,CASSFGPRILSNQPQHF
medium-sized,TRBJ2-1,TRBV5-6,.,TGTGCCAGCAGCCCGGCTTTTAGTTACAATGAGCAGTTCTTC,CASSPAFSYNEQFF
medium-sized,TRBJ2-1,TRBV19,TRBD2,TGTGCCAGTAGTTCAACACGACTAGCGGGCGAGGGGGCCAATGAGCAGTTCTTC,CASSSTRLAGEGANEQFF
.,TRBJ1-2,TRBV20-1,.,TGCAGTGCTAGAGTAAGGTATGGCTACACCTTC,CSARVRYGYTF
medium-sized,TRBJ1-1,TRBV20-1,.,TGCAGTGCTAGCGAGGGGAGTAGCGGGAACACTGAAGCTTTCTTT,CSASEGSSGNTEAFF
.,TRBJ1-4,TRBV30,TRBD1,TGTGCCTGGAGAGGGTGGACAGGGCAGTTTGAAAAACTGTTTTTT,CAWRGWTGQFEKLFF
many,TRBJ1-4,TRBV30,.,TGTGCCTGGAGTCGTGCAGTCCGCGAAAAACTGTTTTTT,CAWSRAVREKLFF
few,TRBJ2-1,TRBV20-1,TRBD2,TGCAGTGCTTCCGGGACTAGCGGGAGTAATTCCTACAATGAGCAGTTCTTC,CSASGTSGSNSYNEQFF
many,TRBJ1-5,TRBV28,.,TGTGCCAGCAGTTCGACAGGCCTGGAGGTGCATTTT,CASSSTGLEVHF
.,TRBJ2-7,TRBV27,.,TGTGCCAGCAGCTACTTAGGTACCTCCTACGAGCAGTACTTC,CASSYLGTSYEQYF
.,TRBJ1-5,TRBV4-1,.,TGCGCCAGCAGCCAAGGTGGAACAGGGCTTTATAGCAATCAGCCCCAGCATTTT,CASSQGGTGLYSNQPQHF
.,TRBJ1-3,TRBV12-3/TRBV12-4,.,TGTGCCAGCAGCTACGGGGACGGGAGATACTCTGGAAACACCATATATTTT,CASSYGDGRYSGNTIYF
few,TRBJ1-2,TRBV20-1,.,TGCAGTGCTAGAGATCGGGACGGCTACTATGGCTACACCTTC,CSARDRDGYYGYTF
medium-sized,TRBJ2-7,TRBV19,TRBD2,TGTGCCAGTAGTATAGCGGGGGGGCTTTCCGAGCAGTACTTC,CASSIAGGLSEQYF
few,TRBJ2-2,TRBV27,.,TGTGCCAGCAGCCTTATAGCGTCGGGCACCGGGGAGCTGTTTTTT,CASSLIASGTGELFF
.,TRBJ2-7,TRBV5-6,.,TGTGCCAGCAGCTTGGTCGGACAGACGTACGAGCAGTACTTC,CASSLVGQTYEQYF
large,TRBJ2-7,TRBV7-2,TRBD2,TGTGCCAGCAGCTTATCAAGGTCCTTCTTGACTAGCGGGGGGGTTTACGAGCAGTACTTC,CASSLSRSFLTSGGVYEQYF
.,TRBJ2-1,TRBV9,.,TGTGCCAGCAGCGGGGCGCCCTACAATGAGCAGTTCTTC,CASSGAPYNEQFF
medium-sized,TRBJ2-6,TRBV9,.,TGTGCCAGCAGCATACGGACTGAAAGCTCTGGGGCCAACGTCCTGACTTTC,CASSIRTESSGANVLTF
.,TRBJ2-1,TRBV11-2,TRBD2,TGTGCCAGCAGCTTAGGGCTAGCGGGAGTGTATGAGCAGTTCTTC,CASSLGLAGVYEQFF
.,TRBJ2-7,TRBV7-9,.,TGTGCCAGCAGCTTAGTAGGGCGCGAGCAGTACTTC,CASSLVGREQYF
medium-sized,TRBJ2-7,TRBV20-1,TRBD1,TGCAGTGCCACGGGACAGGGGTACGAGCAGTACTTC,CSATGQGYEQYF
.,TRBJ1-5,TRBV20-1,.,TGCAGTGCTAGAGAAGAGGGGGGGATTTGGAGTCAGCCCCAGCATTTT,CSAREEGGIWSQPQHF
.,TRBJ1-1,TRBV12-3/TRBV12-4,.,TGTGCCAGCAGTTTGGGCGGGGGGTTGTCTGAAGCTTTCTTT,CASSLGGGLSEAFF
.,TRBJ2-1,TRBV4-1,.,TGCGCCAGCAGCCAGGAACCCAACCACAATGAGCAGTTCTTC,CASSQEPNHNEQFF
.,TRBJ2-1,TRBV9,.,TGTGCCAGCAGCGTAGTCAGCTCCTACAATGAGCAGTTCTTC,CASSVVSSYNEQFF
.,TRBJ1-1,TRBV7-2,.,TGTGCCAGCAGCCCCCTCGGTAACACTGAAGCTTTCTTT,CASSPLGNTEAFF
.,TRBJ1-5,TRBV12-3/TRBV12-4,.,TGTGCCAGCAGTCTCTTTGCGGCGGGGCCCCAGCATTTT,CASSLFAAGPQHF
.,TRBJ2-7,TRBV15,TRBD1,TGTGCCACCAGCGCCGGGACAGGCGTCGAGCAGTACTTC,CATSAGTGVEQYF
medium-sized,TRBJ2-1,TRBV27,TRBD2,TGTGCCAGCCTTGGACTAGTCCCCCGTGAGCAGTTCTTC,CASLGLVPREQFF
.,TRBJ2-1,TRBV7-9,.,TGTGCCAGCAGCTTAGACGGCTACAATGAGCAGTTCTTC,CASSLDGYNEQFF
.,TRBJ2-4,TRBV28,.,TGTGCCAGCTTGGGGGTTTTGAAAAACATTCAGTACTTC,CASLGVLKNIQYF